This TCR beta chain is drawn from a study of blood T cell repertoires in COVID-19. Overall study context: COVID-19 samples collected from the United States, Italy and Spain covered acute and convalescent phases.

Assay: immunoSEQ multiplex PCR; the TCRdb copy retains only in-frame clones and omits some. The repertoire holds around 160,000 clones, with about 83% as singletons. The junction had 11 bases not matched to a gene; V was cut back by 3 bases and J by 7 bases. The CDR3 runs 15 residues. The germline V gene encodes CDR1 SGHTA and CDR2 FQGNSA. Seattle participants joined during active infection and were tracked over time. Sequencing was done on a sample of peripheral blood. V is TRBV7-2 and J is TRBJ2-7, with TRBD1 matching over 8 bases. The source is a woman in her 70s with COVID-19, enrolled during active disease. CDR3 loop: CASSFAAGRGREQYF. The CDR3 DNA follows: TGTGCCAGCAGCTTCGCGGCTGGCAGGGGGCGAGAGCAGTACTTC.